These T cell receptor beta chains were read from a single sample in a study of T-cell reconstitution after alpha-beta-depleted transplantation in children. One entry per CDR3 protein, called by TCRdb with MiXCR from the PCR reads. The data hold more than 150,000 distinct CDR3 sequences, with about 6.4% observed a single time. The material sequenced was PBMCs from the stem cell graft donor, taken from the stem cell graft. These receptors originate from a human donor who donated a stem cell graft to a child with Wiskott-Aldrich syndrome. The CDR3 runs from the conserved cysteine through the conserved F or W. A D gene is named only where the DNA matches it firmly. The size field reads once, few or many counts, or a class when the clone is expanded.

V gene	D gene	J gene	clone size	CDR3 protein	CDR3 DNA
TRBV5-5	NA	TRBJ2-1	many	CASSFWTNSYNEQFF	TGTGCCAGCAGCTTTTGGACGAACTCCTACAATGAGCAGTTCTTC
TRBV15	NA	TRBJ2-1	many	CATSRVGVGSYNEQFF	TGTGCCACCAGCAGAGTTGGGGTGGGCTCCTACAATGAGCAGTTCTTC
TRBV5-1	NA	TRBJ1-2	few	CASKKREGSWGYTF	TGCGCCAGCAAGAAACGTGAGGGCTCGTGGGGCTACACCTTC
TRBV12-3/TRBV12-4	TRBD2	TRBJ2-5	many	CASGKRLAGGETQYF	TGTGCCAGCGGAAAAAGACTAGCGGGGGGAGAGACCCAGTACTTC
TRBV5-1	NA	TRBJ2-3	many	CASSLLNPADTQYF	TGCGCCAGCAGCTTGCTAAACCCAGCAGATACGCAGTATTTT
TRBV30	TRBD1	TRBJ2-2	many	CAWSAPGTVNTGELFF	TGTGCCTGGAGTGCACCCGGGACAGTGAACACCGGGGAGCTGTTTTTT
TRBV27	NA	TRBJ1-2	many	CASSLQVAGSEGYTF	TGTGCCAGCAGTTTACAGGTCGCAGGGAGTGAGGGCTACACCTTC
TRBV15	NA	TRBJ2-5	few	CATSRDLVAGRQETQYF	TGTGCCACCAGCAGAGATCTGGTGGCTGGCAGACAAGAGACCCAGTACTTC
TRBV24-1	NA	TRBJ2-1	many	CATSDDAEGGLREQFF	TGTGCCACCAGTGATGACGCTGAGGGGGGGCTACGTGAGCAGTTCTTC
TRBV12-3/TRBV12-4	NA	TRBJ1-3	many	CARGSGNTIYF	TGTGCCAGGGGCTCTGGAAACACCATATATTTT
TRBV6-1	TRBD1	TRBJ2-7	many	CASSGDRGNEQYF	TGTGCCAGCAGTGGGGACAGGGGAAACGAGCAGTACTTC
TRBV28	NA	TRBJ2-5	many	CASSPYGEEETQYF	TGTGCCAGCAGCCCTTACGGGGAAGAAGAGACCCAGTACTTC
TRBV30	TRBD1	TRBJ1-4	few	CAWTTGTGNEKLFF	TGTGCCTGGACGACGGGGACAGGGAATGAAAAACTGTTTTTT
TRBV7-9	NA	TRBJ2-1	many	CASSTRLGPLGNEQFF	TGTGCCAGCAGCACGCGCCTGGGACCTTTGGGTAATGAGCAGTTCTTC
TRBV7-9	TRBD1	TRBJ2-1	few	CASSLARRGSEDEQFF	TGTGCCAGCAGCTTAGCGCGCAGGGGGAGTGAAGATGAGCAGTTCTTC
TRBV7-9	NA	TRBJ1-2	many	CASSSGGGYTF	TGTGCCAGCAGCTCCGGGGGTGGCTACACCTTC